The 21 T cell receptor beta chains below come from one sample, sequenced in a study of cytomegalovirus exposure and HLA in healthy donors. The table came from immunoSEQ multiplex PCR; TCRdb's copy has only in-frame clones and leaves some out. The top ten clones hold 0.9% of a sample with 55,000 to 65,000 clones, approximately 96% of them seen once. Sequenced: PBMCs. The receptors were sampled from a man between 18 and 35 years old in good health and CMV-seronegative.

The chain carries TRBV7-9 and TRBJ2-5; TRBD2 matches at 8 bases. Germline loops: CDR1 SEHNR, CDR2 FQNEAQ (reference sequence). This CDR3 contains 16 residues. The J segment lost 5 bases and the V segment lost 5 bases, leaving 13 bases of the junction unmatched. DNA for the CDR3: TGTGCCAGCAGCCGTCCAGCGGGAGCTGGCGGGGAGACCCAGTACTTC. Translated: CASSRPAGAGGETQYF.

This chain connects TRBV10-3 to TRBJ2-7, with D possibly being TRBD2 (5 bases). V shed 9 bases and J shed 3 bases, with 18 bases lying between them. CDR1 is ENHRY and CDR2 is SYGVKD in the germline V gene. This CDR3 has 14 amino acids. CDR3 sequence reads: CAIRWEPTNYEQYF. The CDR3 nucleotides are TGTGCCATTCGGTGGGAGCCGACCAACTACGAGCAGTACTTC.

This rearrangement joins TRBV12-5 to TRBJ2-2; 9 bases are a match to TRBD2. Germline loops: CDR1 LGHNT, CDR2 FRNRAP. CDR3 length equals 18 residues. Trimming removed 0 bases from V and 6 bases from J; junction bases left unmatched: 11. The CDR3 is CASGLVLGSSGTPGELFF. CDR3 bases: TGTGCTAGTGGTTTGGTACTTGGGTCTAGCGGGACTCCCGGGGAGCTGTTTTTT.

The CDR3 DNA is TGTGCCAGCAGTCCACCGGGACAAGGGACCGGGGAGCTGTTTTTT. Translated, it gives CASSPPGQGTGELFF. The rearrangement uses TRBV28 and TRBJ2-2, with D tentatively TRBD1 (6 bases). V was clipped by 5 bases and J by 5 bases, with 15 bases between them. This CDR3 contains 15 residues. CDR1 is MDHEN and CDR2 is SYDVKM in the germline V gene.

V gene TRBV5-4 combines with J gene TRBJ2-7; TRBD2 matches at 11 bases. There are 14 residues in the CDR3. Germline V CDR1 and CDR2: SGHNT, YYREEE (reference sequence). Trimming at V came to 7 bases and at J to 2 bases, leaving 5 bases not matched to a gene. The CDR3 spells CASHSGRATYEQYF. In DNA, the CDR3 is TGTGCCAGCCATAGCGGGAGGGCTACCTACGAGCAGTACTTC.

The V and J genes are TRBV5-4 and TRBJ2-7, with unresolved D. The CDR3 is 12 amino acids. V lost 2 bases to trimming and J lost 4 bases, with 7 bases between them. Germline CDR1 is SGHNT and CDR2 is YYREEE (reference sequence). The CDR3, as DNA: TGTGCCAGCAGCTTCCCGGGTTACGAGCAGTACTTC. This codes for CASSFPGYEQYF.

CDR3 in DNA: TGTGCCAGCACGACAGGGGGCGGAGAAAAACTGTTTTTT. It codes for CASTTGGGEKLFF. The rearrangement joins TRBV19 to TRBJ1-4; 10 positions match TRBD1. CDR3 length: 13 amino acids. V gave up 9 bases and J gave up 8 bases; unmatched junction bases: 6. From germline, CDR1 is LNHDA and CDR2 SQIVND (reference sequence).

V gene TRBV7-6 combines with J gene TRBJ2-7, with 7 bases matching TRBD2. CDR3 length equals 15 residues. V lost 1 base and J lost 2; bases outside the gene matches: 5. Germline V gene lookup returns CDR1 SGHVS and CDR2 FNYEAQ. CDR3 loop: CASSLGPSGTYEQYF. CDR3 nucleotide sequence: TGTGCCAGCAGCTTAGGCCCTAGCGGTACCTACGAGCAGTACTTC.

The chain links TRBV2 to TRBJ2-4; 16 bases fit TRBD2. Germline assignment: CDR1 SNHLY and CDR2 FYNNEI. V lost 10 bases and J lost 6; bases outside the gene matches: 15. The CDR3 is 18 residues long. The CDR3 region has the DNA TGTGCCACAACCCAGGGACTAGCGGGAGGGCCGGGTGGAAACATTCAGTACTTC. This codes for CATTQGLAGGPGGNIQYF. Together with reference TRBV2 and TRBJ2-4, the CDR3 gives the full variable domain: EPEVTQTPSHQVTQMGQEVILRCVPISNHLYFYWYRQILGQKVEFLVSFYNNEISEKSEIFDDQFSVERPDGSNFTLKIRSTKLEDSAMYFCATTQGLAGGPGGNIQYFGAGTRLSVL.

The V call is TRBV28, the J call TRBJ2-3; the match to TRBD2 covers 13 bases. The CDR3 covers 14 residues. Trimming removed 9 bases from V and 4 bases from J; junction bases left unmatched: 4. Germline CDR1 reads MDHEN; CDR2 reads SYDVKM. The CDR3 is CASRLAGGPDTQYF. The CDR3, as DNA: TGTGCCAGTAGACTAGCGGGAGGTCCAGATACGCAGTATTTT. The entire variable domain, with the rest obtained from reference TRBV28 and TRBJ2-3, is as follows: DVKVTQSSRYLVKRTGEKVFLECVQDMDHENMFWYRQDPGLGLRLIYFSYDVKMKEKGDIPEGYSVSREKKERFSLILESASTNQTSMYLCASRLAGGPDTQYFGPGTRLTVL.

The genes are TRBV14 and TRBJ2-1; 9 bases agree with TRBD1. This CDR3 contains 13 residues. From germline, CDR1 is SGHDN and CDR2 FVKESK. V shed 4 bases and J 14 bases; nucleotides not matched to a gene: 9. The CDR3 spells CASSLEPGQGEFF. In DNA, the CDR3 is TGTGCCAGCAGCCTGGAACCGGGACAGGGAGAGTTCTTC.

The chain is built from TRBV7-9 and TRBJ2-7; a weak D match, TRBD1 (5 bases). Germline CDR1 reads SEHNR; CDR2 reads FQNEAQ (reference sequence). Trimming shortened V by 2 bases and J by 4 bases, and 6 bases separated the two germline ends. This CDR3 region has 12 residues. CDR3 sequence: CASSLQGYEQYF. The DNA of the CDR3 is TGTGCCAGCAGCTTACAGGGTTACGAGCAGTACTTC.

The rearrangement links TRBV6-1 to TRBJ1-2; TRBD1 agrees at 9 bases. Germline CDR1 and CDR2: MNHNS and SASEGT. The CDR3 extends over 12 amino acids. J was trimmed by 6 bases and V by 7 bases; bases with no gene match: 3. The CDR3 DNA follows: TGTGCCAGCATTGGGGACAGGGATGGCTACACCTTC. It specifies CASIGDRDGYTF.

The rearrangement joins TRBV18 to TRBJ1-4; D call uncertain. Germline CDR1 reads KGHSH; CDR2 reads LQKENI. V lost 1 base and J 11 bases, leaving 20 bases between the germline ends. The CDR3 length is 16 residues. The CDR3 sequence is CASSPQVGLNLWKLFF. The CDR3 nucleotides read TGTGCCAGCTCACCACAGGTTGGACTGAACCTTTGGAAACTGTTTTTT.

This clone appeared a single time. This chain joins TRBV19 and TRBJ2-2; 7 bases are shared with TRBD2. Trimming removed 6 bases from V and 1 base from J; junction bases left unmatched: 5. CDR1 is LNHDA, CDR2 SQIVND, per germline (reference sequence). This CDR3 has 15 amino acids. The CDR3 coding sequence is TGTGCCAGTAGCATGGGGGGGAGGAACACCGGGGAGCTGTTTTTT. The encoded protein is CASSMGGRNTGELFF.

The chain combines TRBV27 with TRBJ2-7, with a weak D call TRBD2 (5 bases). In germline, CDR1 is MNHEY, CDR2 SMNVEV (reference sequence). V lost 8 bases, J lost 2 bases, and 7 bases lay in between. This CDR3 region has 11 residues. The CDR3 nucleotides read TGTGCCAGCGGGAGAACCTACGAGCAGTACTTC. It specifies CASGRTYEQYF.

The chain couples TRBV28 to TRBJ1-2; no reliable D call. CDR1 is MDHEN, CDR2 SYDVKM, per germline. This CDR3 is built from 13 residues. Trimming took 2 bases from V and 8 from J, leaving 12 bases between them. For the CDR3, the DNA is TGTGCCAGCAGTTTAAATGGAGGACGGGGCTACACCTTC. This translates into CASSLNGGRGYTF.

CDR3 protein: CASSYSLRGNTIYF. CDR3 DNA sequence: TGTGCCAGCAGTTACTCTCTCCGTGGAAACACCATATATTTT. The chain has TRBV6-6 and TRBJ1-3; no clear D gene. Germline-derived CDR1 and CDR2 are MNHNY and SVGAGI (reference sequence). The CDR3 is made up of 14 amino acids. The ends were cut back, 0 bases at V and 3 bases at J, with 6 bases in the middle.

This clone was counted a single time. The chain has TRBV18 and TRBJ2-1; D call uncertain. This CDR3 has 13 amino acids. V was cut by 3 bases and J by 4 bases, with 7 bases left in between. CDR1 KGHSH and CDR2 LQKENI come from the germline V gene. The CDR3: CASSPLSYNEQFF. The CDR3 coding sequence is TGTGCCAGCTCACCCTTGTCTTACAATGAGCAGTTCTTC.

The rearrangement links TRBV10-1 to TRBJ1-2, with a weak D call TRBD1 (5 bases). V was pared by 2 bases and J by 2 bases, with 6 bases between. The CDR3 totals 13 residues. Germline V gives CDR1 WNHNN, CDR2 SYGVQD (reference sequence). Here the CDR3 DNA reads TGCGCCAGCAGTGAGGACAGCAACTATGGCTACACCTTC. Amino acid sequence: CASSEDSNYGYTF.

The CDR3: CASSFRSYRDRDRATNEKLFF. In nucleotides, the CDR3 is TGCGCCAGCAGTTTCCGATCTTACCGGGACAGGGACCGTGCAACTAATGAAAAACTGTTTTTT. The chain couples TRBV5-1 to TRBJ1-4, with 9 nucleotides matching TRBD1. Trimming removed 5 bases from V and 0 bases from J; junction bases left unmatched: 20. This CDR3 spans 21 amino acids. CDR1 SGHRS and CDR2 YFSETQ come from the germline V gene.